These 29 T cell receptor beta chains were sequenced from one sample in a study of HIV-infected children after antiretroviral therapy interruption. The TCR library was built from RNA with a 3' RACE protocol and unique molecular identifiers. Each CDR3 protein gets one entry after TCRdb re-called the 3' RACE reads with MiXCR. Here the sample spans about 7,500 distinct CDR3 sequences, roughly 15% being singletons. Sample treatment: PENTA 11 planned treatment interruption arm or continuous ART arm. The material sequenced was CD45RO+ CD8+ T cells from PBMCs, pooled from several time points, taken from a donor given antiretroviral therapy, either interrupted or continuous. Regarding subset: memory CD8+ CD45RO+ CD45RA- T cells. These receptors all come from a pool of human donors with HIV.

By sample fraction, this clonotype is medium-sized (0.01 to 0.1%). The chain combines TRBV20-1 with TRBJ2-7; TRBD1 matches 10 bases. Germline CDR1 DFQATT, CDR2 SNEGSKA (reference sequence). The CDR3 is made up of 13 amino acids. The V and J ends lost 3 bases and 6 bases, in that order; junction bases with no gene match: 5. CDR3 coding DNA: TGCAGTGCTAGGCCGGGACAGGGGATCGAGCAGTACTTC. Protein sequence: CSARPGQGIEQYF.

This chain links TRBV28 with TRBJ1-1; no clear D gene. CDR1 and CDR2 from the germline V gene are MDHEN and SYDVKM. The V gene lost 5 bases and the J gene lost 7 bases, with 8 bases spanning the gap. The CDR3 sequence is 11 residues long. The CDR3 region is CASSIGLEAFF. The CDR3 DNA sequence: TGTGCCAGCAGTATTGGGCTTGAAGCTTTCTTT.

The CDR3 region is CSARGQGNSPLHF. CDR3 sequence (DNA): TGCAGTGCTAGAGGCCAGGGAAATTCACCCCTCCACTTT. The chain is built from TRBV20-1 and TRBJ1-6; D is possibly TRBD1 (5 bases). CDR1 and CDR2 from the germline V gene are DFQATT and SNEGSKA (reference sequence). The CDR3 consists of 13 residues. The germline V and J ends were trimmed by 1 base and 7 bases, with 8 bases remaining between them.

This clonotype was observed at least ten times. The chain links TRBV4-2 to TRBJ2-2; TRBD2 aligns across 10 bases. Trimming cost V 1 base and J 7 bases; bases outside gene matches: 9. The CDR3 runs to 17 residues. CDR1 LGHNA and CDR2 YNFKEQ come from the germline V gene. The CDR3 DNA reads TGTGCCAGCAGCCAAGGAAGGAGCGGGAGGGGTTTCGGGGAGCTGTTTTTT. It codes for CASSQGRSGRGFGELFF.

This clonotype has ten or more counts. The gene calls are TRBV7-8 and TRBJ2-3, with no clear D. Germline V gene sequence: CDR1 SGHVS, CDR2 FQNEAQ. This CDR3 contains 11 residues. The V gene lost 5 bases and the J gene lost 7 bases, with 7 bases spanning the gap. The CDR3 reads CASSPDYTQYF. The DNA of the CDR3 is TGTGCCAGCAGCCCCGATTATACGCAGTATTTT.

The rearrangement links TRBV21-1 to TRBJ1-5; the table's D call TRBD1 went unverified against the DNA. TRBV21-1 is classified as a pseudogene. This CDR3 is 20 amino acids long. DNA for the CDR3: TGTGCCAGCAGCAAAGAACAGGGCAGGACCAACTATTATAGCAATCAGCCCCAGCATTTT. Its translation: CASSKEQGRTNYYSNQPQHF.

By frequency in the sample, this clonotype is medium-sized. The J gene is TRBJ1-5, the V gene TRBV6-5; no firm D call. The CDR3 contains 14 residues. Germline CDR1 is MNHEY and CDR2 is SVGAGI. Between the trimmed V and J ends, which lost 2 bases and 6 bases, there was a span of 11 bases. DNA of the CDR3: TGTGCCAGCAGTTACAGCGGGGAGACTCAGCCCCAGCATTTT. Protein product: CASSYSGETQPQHF.

This clonotype was seen at least ten times. In DNA, the CDR3 is TGCAGCGGTCCCCGTTTGATATTAGGACAGTTTGGTGAGCAGTTCTTC. It translates to CSGPRLILGQFGEQFF. The V call is TRBV20-1, the J call TRBJ2-1; D might be TRBD1 (6 bases). From germline, CDR1 is DFQATT and CDR2 SNEGSKA (reference sequence). CDR3 length: 16 amino acids.

By sample share, this clonotype is medium-sized. The chain carries TRBV9 and TRBJ1-2; 8 bases line up with TRBD1. The CDR3 has 18 amino acids. Trimming at V came to 5 bases and at J to 1 base, leaving 16 bases not matched to a gene. Per germline, CDR1 SGDLS and CDR2 YYNGEE. DNA of the CDR3: TGTGCCAGCAGTGATGGACAGGGCAACCCTAAACTTAACTATGGCTACACCTTC. This codes for CASSDGQGNPKLNYGYTF.

The chain recombines TRBV6-5 with TRBJ1-3, with D possibly TRBD1 on 5 matching bases. Germline CDR1 and CDR2: MNHEY and SVGAGI. The CDR3 sequence is 17 residues long. V was shortened by 0 bases and J by 1 base, with 13 bases between the two germline ends. The CDR3 protein is CASSYSRGEQSGNTIYF. Written as DNA, the CDR3 is TGTGCCAGCAGTTACTCGCGGGGCGAACAGTCTGGAAACACCATATATTTT.

There are many counts of this clonotype. V gene TRBV18 combines with J gene TRBJ2-6; no definite D call. The CDR3 has 15 amino acids. The ends were cut back, 3 bases at V and 0 bases at J, with 6 bases in the middle. The germline CDR1 and CDR2 sequences are KGHSH and LQKENI. CDR3 nucleotide sequence: TGTGCCAGCTCACCGCCACTCTCTGGGGCCAACGTCCTGACTTTC. This sequence encodes CASSPPLSGANVLTF.

This clonotype has more than one count but fewer than ten. The chain recombines TRBV12-3 or TRBV12-4 with TRBJ2-1; D gene uncertain. This CDR3 spans 15 amino acids. V lost 6 bases, J lost 0 bases, and 12 bases lay in between. Written as DNA, the CDR3 is TGTGCCAGCAGAACAAGAGGAGTCTCCTACAATGAGCAGTTCTTC. Translation gives CASRTRGVSYNEQFF.

Ten or more counts support this clonotype. The chain has TRBV2 and TRBJ2-2; D unresolved. The V and J ends lost 9 bases and 6 bases respectively, with 14 bases between them. CDR1 is SNHLY and CDR2 is FYNNEI in the germline V gene. This CDR3 spans 13 amino acids. As DNA, the CDR3 is TGTGCCAGTCAAGGTGGTGAATCCGGGGAGCTGTTTTTT. It translates to CASQGGESGELFF. The whole variable domain, remainder taken from reference TRBV2 and TRBJ2-2, is EPEVTQTPSHQVTQMGQEVILRCVPISNHLYFYWYRQILGQKVEFLVSFYNNEISEKSEIFDDQFSVERPDGSNFTLKIRSTKLEDSAMYFCASQGGESGELFFGEGSRLTVL.

This clonotype came up many times. The chain joins TRBV20-1 to TRBJ2-3; D unclear. V was pared by 5 bases and J by 6 bases, with 9 bases between. The CDR3 is 11 amino acids. Germline V gives CDR1 DFQATT, CDR2 SNEGSKA (reference sequence). CDR3 in amino acids: CSALRRDTQYF. The DNA for the CDR3 is TGCAGTGCTCTTCGGCGGGATACGCAGTATTTT.

This rearrangement joins TRBV6-5 to TRBJ2-1; 9 bases fit TRBD2. The V and J ends lost 5 bases and 9 bases, in that order; junction bases with no gene match: 8. The length of the CDR3 is 14 residues. Germline assignment: CDR1 MNHEY and CDR2 SVGAGI. The CDR3 region is CASSHLSGGLEQFF. The CDR3 DNA is TGTGCCAGCAGTCACCTTAGCGGGGGCCTTGAGCAGTTCTTC.

The chain has TRBV6-6 and TRBJ1-6; tentatively, D is TRBD1 (6 bases). Trimming removed 8 bases at V and 10 bases at J, with 21 bases between. Germline-derived CDR1 and CDR2 are MNHNY and SVGAGI (reference sequence). CDR3 length: 15 amino acids. CDR3 sequence reads: CASAPLDRIGSPLHF. As DNA, the CDR3 is TGTGCCAGCGCGCCCCTCGACAGGATCGGCTCACCCCTCCACTTT.

This clonotype has ten or more counts. The genes are TRBV5-1 and TRBJ1-5, with D perhaps matching TRBD1 (5 bases). Germline CDR1 reads SGHRS; CDR2 reads YFSETQ. CDR3 length equals 14 residues. The V end lost 0 bases, the J end lost 4 bases, and 8 bases lay between the germline ends. CDR3 sequence (DNA): TGCGCCAGCAGCTTGGAAGGGACTAATCAGCCCCAGCATTTT. Translation: CASSLEGTNQPQHF.

Judged by abundance, this clonotype is medium-sized. This chain joins TRBV28 and TRBJ2-3; D is perhaps TRBD2 (6 bases). The CDR3 length is 16 residues. Deletions cut 5 bases from V and 6 bases from J, with 21 bases between. The germline V gene encodes CDR1 MDHEN and CDR2 SYDVKM. In DNA, the CDR3 is TGTGCCAGCAGTCCTCTTGGGAATAGCGGAGGTGATACGCAGTATTTT. Its translation: CASSPLGNSGGDTQYF.

The genes are TRBV18 and TRBJ2-6, with D tentatively TRBD1 (6 bases). Trimming removed 2 bases at V and 4 bases at J, with 15 bases between. The CDR3 totals 17 residues. Germline-derived CDR1 and CDR2 are KGHSH and LQKENI. The CDR3 DNA reads as TGTGCCAGCTCACCAAGACAGGTCGGGCGGGGGGCCAACGTCCTGACTTTC. This codes for CASSPRQVGRGANVLTF.

This clonotype was observed many times. The chain is built from TRBV12-3 or TRBV12-4 and TRBJ1-6; TRBD1 matches at 9 bases. With 1 base clipped from V and 10 bases from J, the junction kept 5 bases outside the gene matches. This CDR3 is built from 15 residues. This CDR3 reads CASSLGDRVLSPLHF. The DNA of the CDR3 is TGTGCCAGCAGTTTAGGGGACAGGGTTCTCTCACCCCTCCACTTT.

This clonotype occurred many times. The rearrangement uses TRBV19 and TRBJ1-2; 8 nucleotides line up with TRBD1. Germline V gives CDR1 LNHDA, CDR2 SQIVND (reference sequence). Losses at the gene ends were 3 bases for V and 4 bases for J; bases not matched to a gene: 1. CDR3 length: 13 amino acids. The CDR3 loop is CASSIDRGYGYTF. CDR3 nucleotide sequence: TGTGCCAGTAGTATCGACAGGGGCTATGGCTACACCTTC. Using reference TRBV19 and TRBJ1-2 for the parts outside the CDR3, the full variable domain is DGGITQSPKYLFRKEGQNVTLSCEQNLNHDAMYWYRQDPGQGLRLIYYSQIVNDFQKGDIAEGYSVSREKKESFPLTVTSAQKNPTAFYLCASSIDRGYGYTFGSGTRLTVV.

This clonotype occurred many times. The DNA of the CDR3 is TGTGCCAGCAGCTTCCAGGGATACCAAGAGACCCAGTACTTC. This gives the protein CASSFQGYQETQYF. The chain has TRBV2 and TRBJ2-5; a weak D match, TRBD1 (5 bases). Germline assignment: CDR1 SNHLY and CDR2 FYNNEI. V lost 6 bases, J lost 0 bases, and 11 bases lay in between. There are 14 residues in the CDR3.

This clonotype is classed as medium-sized (0.01 to 0.1%). The chain recombines TRBV27 with TRBJ1-2; a possible D gene is TRBD1 (6 bases). The ends were cut back, 2 bases at V and 5 bases at J, with 9 bases in the middle. CDR1 MNHEY and CDR2 SMNVEV come from the germline V gene (reference sequence). This CDR3 comprises 13 residues. CDR3 coding DNA: TGTGCCAGCAGTTTAAGGCAGGGGTATGGCTACACCTTC. Translated, it gives CASSLRQGYGYTF.

This clonotype came up once. This chain links TRBV7-2 with TRBJ2-3, with D possibly TRBD1 on 6 matching bases. This CDR3 has 16 amino acids. Germline V CDR1 and CDR2: SGHTA, FQGNSA. Trimming stripped 2 bases from V and 1 base from J, with 13 bases between. In DNA, the CDR3 is TGTGCCAGCAGCTTAAATTGGGGGCTGGGCACAGATACGCAGTATTTT. Translated, it gives CASSLNWGLGTDTQYF.

This clonotype occurred once. The chain links TRBV3-1 to TRBJ1-5; 7 bases are shared with TRBD1. This CDR3 spans 15 amino acids. Germline lookup yields CDR1 LGHDT and CDR2 YNNKEL (reference sequence). V lost 4 bases to trimming and J lost 6 bases; unmatched junction nucleotides: 9. The CDR3 nucleotides are TGTGCCAGCAGCCCGACAGGGAGGCGCGGTCAGCCCCAGCATTTT. Protein sequence: CASSPTGRRGQPQHF.

The chain combines TRBV10-3 with TRBJ2-3; 13 bases agree with TRBD2. Trimming removed 5 bases from V and 4 bases from J; junction bases left unmatched: 6. Germline values: CDR1 ENHRY, CDR2 SYGVKD. CDR3 size: 16 residues. The CDR3 region has the DNA TGTGCCATCAGTTTCTGGACTAGCGGGAGTGCAGATACGCAGTATTTT. It yields the protein CAISFWTSGSADTQYF.

This clonotype was detected ten times or more. The chain employs TRBV19 and TRBJ2-6, with 9 bases aligning to TRBD1. The germline V gene has CDR1 LNHDA and CDR2 SQIVND (reference sequence). This CDR3 has 18 amino acids. V lost 7 bases to trimming and J lost 0 bases; unmatched junction nucleotides: 10. The CDR3 region is CASKMSGTGYSGANVLTF. As DNA, the CDR3 is TGTGCCAGTAAAATGTCCGGGACAGGGTACTCTGGGGCCAACGTCCTGACTTTC.

The chain combines TRBV7-9 with TRBJ1-2; D remains unclear. Germline V lookup: CDR1 SEHNR, CDR2 FQNEAQ (reference sequence). V was trimmed by 2 bases and J by 3 bases, leaving 7 bases between them. The CDR3 has 13 residues. CDR3 in amino acids: CASSLSVDYGYTF. The CDR3 DNA sequence: TGTGCCAGCAGCTTATCGGTTGACTATGGCTACACCTTC.

The chain recombines TRBV7-6 with TRBJ2-2, with 7 bases matching TRBD1. The CDR3 spans 13 residues. Germline CDR1 and CDR2: SGHVS and FNYEAQ. Trimming at V came to 4 bases and at J to 5 bases, leaving 1 base not matched to a gene. The CDR3 here is CASSYRGTGELFF. Written as DNA, the CDR3 is TGTGCCAGCAGCTACAGGGGTACCGGGGAGCTGTTTTTT.